A selection of T cell receptor beta chains follows, all from one sample in a study of human T cells and chemical hapten exposure. One entry per CDR3 protein results from TCRdb running MiXCR on the RACE reads. Of around 50,000 distinct CDR3 sequences detected, 9% to 9.5% appear once; the ten largest clones hold about an eighth. The sequences come from whole blood, collected in connection with sensitization to the hapten diphenylcyclopropenone (DPC). These receptors were taken from a woman aged 40 to 55 with alopecia areata. Some clones in this sample may be carry-over from other donors' samples. The conserved cysteine and the conserved F or W are not part of the CDR3 here.

v_call	j_call	cdr3_aa
TRBV5-6	TRBJ2-5	ASSLAGGQETQY
TRBV9	TRBJ2-7	ASSVDDRGNEQY
TRBV7-2	TRBJ1-1	ASSLGQGKTF
TRBV7-9	TRBJ2-2	ASSLAPKGTGELF
TRBV21-1	NA	ASSQLTSGAIQY
TRBV6-1	TRBJ2-5	ASTPRTSGGTILETQY
TRBV28	TRBJ2-7	ASRALLGGALEQY
TRBV7-6	TRBJ2-6	ASSPRGKSSGANVLT
TRBV6-2/TRBV6-3	TRBJ2-1	ASSTSAEGEQF
TRBV29-1	TRBJ2-3	SVEGRSSGGGFTDTQY
TRBV6-1	TRBJ2-7	ASSEASGGSYEQY
TRBV11-2	TRBJ1-1	ASSSTSRRMNTEAF
TRBV6-2/TRBV6-3	TRBJ2-4	ASSPTPQGNIQY
TRBV25-1	TRBJ2-2	ASRIGNTGELF
TRBV18	TRBJ2-1	ASSPGAEQF
TRBV13	TRBJ2-1	ASSPALGLAGSSYNEQF
TRBV29-1	TRBJ2-5	SVDRPPQETQY
TRBV20-1	TRBJ2-7	SASPGAAYEQY
TRBV7-9	TRBJ2-1	ASDSGGYNEQF
TRBV11-2	TRBJ2-3	ASSLWVSEGDTQY
TRBV30	TRBJ1-1	AWSVQRGMNTEAF
TRBV7-2	TRBJ2-1	ASTPSSYNEQF
TRBV28	TRBJ2-2	ASSPGLAGALDTGELF
TRBV12-3/TRBV12-4	TRBJ2-2	ASRPTGVTGELF
TRBV6-1	TRBJ2-5	ASSEALGTQETQY
TRBV7-8	TRBJ1-1	ASSPTGRGQGTEAF
TRBV13	TRBJ1-3	ASSPTGHSGNTIY
TRBV12-3/TRBV12-4	TRBJ1-2	ASSPRDRGYGYT
TRBV5-5	TRBJ1-1	ASSYTDVYLTEAF
TRBV10-3	TRBJ2-3	ATTSPSTDTQY
TRBV2	TRBJ2-5	ASRWDHQETQY
TRBV30	TRBJ2-3	AWSVLLAGLTDTQY